This T cell receptor (beta chain) was sequenced in a study of blood T cell repertoires in COVID-19. On the study more broadly: Italy, Spain and the United States were the sources of the convalescent and acute COVID-19 samples. PBMCs, B-cell-depleted T cells, or T cells provided the cDNA or gDNA that made up the material.

Authors' data handling: Amplifying reference gene primers gave estimates of nucleated cell counts. The method was immunoSEQ multiplex PCR; TCRdb's version includes in-frame clones alone and lacks a portion of them. From that table come the V and J calls and clone size; the DNA was used to work out D and trimming. The sample holds roughly 190,000 clones, roughly 79% seen once. Seattle's cohort entered during active infection and was followed longitudinally. The CDR3 loop spans 14 amino acids. Per germline, CDR1 LNHDA and CDR2 SQIVND (reference sequence). The V end was cut by 6 bases, the J end by 4 bases, with 15 bases between.

Sequencing was done on a sample of peripheral blood. The gene calls are TRBV19 and TRBJ1-1; D remains ambiguous. This clonotype originated in a woman in her 40s with COVID-19, enrolled during active disease. For the CDR3, the DNA is TGTGCCAGTAGAAAATCTGAGGAGGGCACTGAAGCTTTCTTT. It translates to CASRKSEEGTEAFF.